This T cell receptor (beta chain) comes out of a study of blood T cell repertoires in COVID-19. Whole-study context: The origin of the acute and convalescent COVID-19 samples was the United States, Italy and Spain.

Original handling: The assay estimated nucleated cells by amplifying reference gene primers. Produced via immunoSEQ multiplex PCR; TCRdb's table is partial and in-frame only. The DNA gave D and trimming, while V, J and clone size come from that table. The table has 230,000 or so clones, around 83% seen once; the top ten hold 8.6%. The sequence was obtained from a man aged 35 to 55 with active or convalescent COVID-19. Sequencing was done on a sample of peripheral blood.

CDR3 residues: CASSILPGQGTTEAFF. In DNA form, the CDR3 reads TGTGCCAGTAGTATTCTACCCGGACAGGGGACCACTGAAGCTTTCTTT. V usage is TRBV19 and J usage is TRBJ1-1; 9 nucleotides align to TRBD1. The V and J ends lost 3 bases and 4 bases, in that order; junction bases with no gene match: 9. This CDR3 region has 16 residues. Germline CDR1 reads LNHDA; CDR2 reads SQIVND (reference sequence).